Sequencing of this T cell receptor (beta chain) was carried out in a study of T cell changes during pregnancy in multiple sclerosis. Using immunoSEQ multiplex PCR, the repertoire was profiled, and TCRdb retains in-frame clones only, with some absent. The sample records roughly 48,000 clones, 85% to 95% being singletons. This CDR3 comprises 13 residues. V was pared by 5 bases and J by 6 bases, with 9 bases between. Germline CDR1 is SGHRS and CDR2 is YFSETQ. The sample in question was CD4+ T cells from peripheral blood mononuclear cells, obtained in the second trimester of pregnancy. The chain recombines TRBV5-1 with TRBJ1-6; D possibly corresponds to TRBD1 (5 bases). The sequence was collected from a female donor in good health, enrolled as a control in a pregnancy study. CDR3 nucleotides: TGCGCCAGCAGGACCAGGGCTAATTCACCCCTCCACTTT. Amino acid sequence: CASRTRANSPLHF.